What follows are 9 T cell receptor beta chains derived from one specimen sequenced in a study of blood T cell repertoires in COVID-19. Assay: immunoSEQ multiplex PCR; the TCRdb copy retains only in-frame clones and omits some. The table records about 68,000 clones, around 82% of them present only once. The sequenced material came from peripheral blood. These receptors were collected from a man over 45 with active COVID-19.

The V and J genes are TRBV7-2 and TRBJ1-1; 7 bases agree with TRBD1. Trimming removed 5 bases from V and 4 bases from J; junction bases left unmatched: 4. This CDR3 comprises 13 residues. CDR1 SGHTA and CDR2 FQGNSA come from the germline V gene. The CDR3 nucleotides read TGTGCCAGCAGCGTAGGGACAGTCACTGAAGCTTTCTTT. Translated, it gives CASSVGTVTEAFF. The full variable domain, in which reference TRBV7-2 and TRBJ1-1 provide the parts outside the CDR3, is GAGVSQSPSNKVTEKGKDVELRCDPISGHTALYWYRQSLGQGLEFLIYFQGNSAPDKSGLPSDRFSAERTGGSVSTLTIQRTQQEDSAVYLCASSVGTVTEAFFGQGTRLTVV.

There are a few counts of this clone. The V and J genes are TRBV4-1 and TRBJ1-2; 8 bases line up with TRBD1. V lost 1 base, J lost 8 bases, and 9 bases stayed unmatched. The CDR3 has 15 residues. CDR1 and CDR2 (germline): MGHRA, YSYEKL. CDR3 bases: TGCGCCAGCAGCCAAGTAGAGCAGGGGGCAGGGGGCTACACCTTC. Translation gives CASSQVEQGAGGYTF.

This clone was counted only a few times. The genes are TRBV27 and TRBJ2-1; 9 positions match TRBD2. Per the germline V gene, CDR1 is MNHEY and CDR2 is SMNVEV (reference sequence). This CDR3 has 14 residues. J gave up 6 bases and V 2 bases, and 2 bases lay outside the gene matches. CDR3 in DNA: TGTGCCAGCAGTTTAGCGGGAGGGTTCAATGAGCAGTTCTTC. Amino acid sequence: CASSLAGGFNEQFF.

The V call is TRBV19, the J call TRBJ1-6, with D possibly matching TRBD1 (6 bases). The CDR3 has 14 residues. Germline V gene data show CDR1 as LNHDA and CDR2 as SQIVND (reference sequence). With 5 bases removed from V and 10 bases from J, the gap between germline ends came to 15 bases. The chain's CDR3 is CASSLGGAVSPLHF. Here the CDR3 DNA reads TGTGCCAGTAGTCTCGGGGGGGCAGTGTCACCCCTCCACTTT. The full variable domain, its missing parts supplied by reference TRBV19 and TRBJ1-6, is DGGITQSPKYLFRKEGQNVTLSCEQNLNHDAMYWYRQDPGQGLRLIYYSQIVNDFQKGDIAEGYSVSREKKESFPLTVTSAQKNPTAFYLCASSLGGAVSPLHFGNGTRLTVT.

The V gene is TRBV19, the J gene TRBJ2-7; 9 nucleotides line up with TRBD1. The CDR3 extends over 13 amino acids. The V gene end was trimmed by 8 bases and the J gene end by 3 bases; junction bases not matched to a gene: 5. Germline V gene lookup returns CDR1 LNHDA and CDR2 SQIVND (reference sequence). The CDR3 spells CASSGTGYYEQYF. DNA of the CDR3: TGTGCCAGTTCCGGGACAGGGTACTACGAGCAGTACTTC.

The CDR3 loop is CASSLRGNNQPQHF. DNA of the CDR3: TGTGCCAGTAGTTTGAGGGGGAACAATCAGCCCCAGCATTTT. The rearrangement joins TRBV19 to TRBJ1-5; D might be TRBD1 (6 bases). This CDR3 is built from 14 residues. Germline CDR1 reads LNHDA; CDR2 reads SQIVND (reference sequence). Trimming took off 5 bases at V and 3 bases at J, with 11 bases between the two ends.

The chain uses TRBV10-3 and TRBJ1-2; no clear D. The CDR3 totals 12 residues. Germline CDR1 is ENHRY and CDR2 is SYGVKD. V lost 10 bases, J lost 8 bases, and 17 bases lay in between. This chain's CDR3 is CATEAAKGGYTF. Here the CDR3 DNA reads TGTGCCACGGAGGCGGCCAAAGGGGGCTACACCTTC.

The count of this clone is one. This chain links TRBV6-5 with TRBJ1-5; 8 bases fit TRBD1. Germline CDR1 and CDR2: MNHEY and SVGAGI. The V segment lost 6 bases and the J segment 7 bases; nucleotides outside the gene matches: 8. CDR3 length equals 14 residues. In DNA, the CDR3 is TGTGCCAGCAGGCGAGACAGGGGCCCCCAGCCCCAGCATTTT. The encoded protein is CASRRDRGPQPQHF.

This rearrangement joins TRBV25-1 to TRBJ1-2; D is perhaps TRBD1 (6 bases). This CDR3 spans 13 amino acids. Trimming took 6 bases from V and 4 from J, leaving 12 bases between them. From germline, CDR1 is MGHDK and CDR2 SYGVNS. The DNA of the CDR3 is TGTGCCAGCAGCCGAGGGGGAAGCTATGGCTACACCTTC. Its protein is CASSRGGSYGYTF.